These 3 T cell receptor beta chains were sequenced from one sample in a study of blood T cells in healthy people across ages. A second PCR, run for about 6 to 11 cycles, used a sample-barcoded 5' primer plus a J-beta primer mix. TCRdb reprocessed the 5' RACE reads with MiXCR, giving one entry per CDR3 protein. In the table there are about a million distinct CDR3 sequences, about 53% of which are singletons. The sequenced sample consisted of blood. The receptors come from a woman aged 55-75 years in good health.

J is TRBJ2-3 and V is TRBV2; 7 bases fit TRBD2. The CDR3 contains 14 residues. Germline loops: CDR1 SNHLY, CDR2 FYNNEI. J was trimmed by 4 bases and V by 10 bases; bases with no gene match: 11. The CDR3 coding sequence is TGTGCCACAAGACCTGGCGGGAGTGCAGATACGCAGTATTTT. It codes for CATRPGGSADTQYF.

The chain employs TRBV28 and TRBJ2-1; 10 bases are a match to TRBD2. Germline CDR1 and CDR2: MDHEN and SYDVKM. V trimming: 8 bases; J trimming: 7 bases; junction bases outside the gene matches: 11. The CDR3 consists of 15 residues. In DNA form, the CDR3 reads TGTGCCAGCCACACTGAGCGGGAGGGCCGGAATGAGCAGTTCTTC. Amino acids: CASHTEREGRNEQFF.

A few counts support this clonotype. This chain connects TRBV20-1 to TRBJ1-2, with D possibly matching TRBD1 (6 bases). The CDR3 spans 12 residues. V was clipped by 3 bases and J by 5 bases, with 10 bases between them. CDR1 is DFQATT and CDR2 is SNEGSKA in the germline V gene (reference sequence). For the CDR3, the DNA is TGCAGTGCTAGGGCTCAGGGGTATGGCTACACCTTC. Protein product: CSARAQGYGYTF.